The 19 T cell receptor beta chains below come from one sample, sequenced in a study of CD4+ T cells in melanoma. The repertoire was sequenced with immunoSEQ multiplex PCR; TCRdb's copy has only in-frame clones and lacks some. The sample shows fewer than 150,000 clones, about nine tenths of them seen only once. Receptors were obtained from a human donor with melanoma.

This chain links TRBV5-4 with TRBJ1-2; a possible D gene is TRBD1 (6 bases). The CDR3 consists of 16 residues. CDR1 is SGHNT and CDR2 is YYREEE in the germline V gene (reference sequence). Trimming removed 0 bases at V and 1 base at J, with 13 bases between. Here the CDR3 reads CASSLAGGTLNYGYTF. The CDR3 nucleotides read TGTGCCAGCAGCTTGGCGGGGGGCACACTTAACTATGGCTACACCTTC.

J is TRBJ2-2 and V is TRBV6-4; a weak D match, TRBD2 (6 bases). The CDR3 is 12 amino acids. The V gene lost 10 bases and the J gene lost 7 bases, with 13 bases spanning the gap. Germline lookup yields CDR1 MRHNA and CDR2 SNTAGT. The CDR3 protein is CATPMGGGELFF. The CDR3 nucleotides are TGTGCCACCCCGATGGGAGGCGGGGAGCTGTTTTTT.

This sequence joins TRBV29-1 and TRBJ1-1; TRBD1 matches 10 bases. Germline V lookup: CDR1 SQVTM, CDR2 ANQGSEA. This CDR3 region has 13 residues. V shed 4 bases, J shed 3 bases, and the junction held 2 bases outside the gene matches. The CDR3 here is CSVGQGADTEAFF. CDR3 DNA sequence: TGCAGCGTTGGACAGGGGGCGGACACTGAAGCTTTCTTT.

V usage is TRBV30 and J usage is TRBJ1-5; TRBD1 agrees at 11 bases. Per germline, CDR1 GTSNPN and CDR2 SVGIG (reference sequence). V dropped 5 bases and J dropped 4; count of bases not matched to a gene: 4. The CDR3 extends over 14 amino acids. The CDR3 spells CAWGQGAENQPQHF. In DNA form, the CDR3 reads TGTGCCTGGGGACAGGGGGCAGAAAATCAGCCCCAGCATTTT.

The chain links TRBV15 to TRBJ1-3; 7 nucleotides agree with TRBD1. There are 14 residues in the CDR3. After removal of 8 bases from V and 1 base from J, the junction contained 5 bases not matched to a gene. From germline, CDR1 is LNHNV and CDR2 YYDKDF (reference sequence). The CDR3 DNA reads as TGTGCCACCTCACAGGGGACTTCTGGAAACACCATATATTTT. Amino acid sequence: CATSQGTSGNTIYF.

This sequence joins TRBV5-4 and TRBJ1-2; D gene unclear. The CDR3 extends over 14 amino acids. V lost 4 bases and J 3 bases, leaving 13 bases between the germline ends. Germline assignment: CDR1 SGHNT and CDR2 YYREEE (reference sequence). The CDR3 here is CASSRSQEDYGYTF. DNA for the CDR3: TGTGCCAGCAGCCGATCTCAGGAGGACTATGGCTACACCTTC.

The chain links TRBV10-2 to TRBJ2-1, with 9 bases fitting TRBD2. Trimming took 5 bases from V and 4 from J; bases not matched to a gene: 3. This CDR3 comprises 14 residues. CDR1 is WSHSY and CDR2 is SAAADI in the germline V gene. The CDR3 DNA follows: TGCGCCAGCAGTCGACTAGCGGAATACAATGAGCAGTTCTTC. Its protein product is CASSRLAEYNEQFF.

Regarding this clone: The sample holds other DNA sequences that translate to the same CDR3. The chain recombines TRBV5-1 with TRBJ1-2; tentative D call: TRBD1 (6 bases). Trimming cost V 4 bases and J 9 bases, with 16 bases left between them. The germline gives CDR1 SGHRS, CDR2 YFSETQ. CDR3 length equals 13 residues. The CDR3 DNA reads TGCGCCAGCAGCCTTGACAGGACCTCGCGCTACACCTTC. It yields the protein CASSLDRTSRYTF.

The V call is TRBV19, the J call TRBJ1-4; tentatively, D is TRBD1 (6 bases). The CDR3 contains 15 residues. The V and J ends lost 8 bases and 2 bases respectively, with 15 bases between them. The germline CDR1 and CDR2 sequences are LNHDA and SQIVND (reference sequence). DNA for the CDR3: TGTGCCAGTCCGGGGGCGTTTAGGACTAATGAAAAACTGTTTTTT. It is translated as CASPGAFRTNEKLFF.

The chain employs TRBV19 and TRBJ2-3; 13 bases match TRBD2. Trimming removed 6 bases from V and 1 base from J; junction bases left unmatched: 10. Germline V gives CDR1 LNHDA, CDR2 SQIVND (reference sequence). The CDR3 is made up of 18 amino acids. CDR3 sequence: CASRRLAGGVWGTDTQYF. The CDR3 DNA reads TGTGCCAGTAGGCGACTAGCGGGGGGCGTTTGGGGCACAGATACGCAGTATTTT. Full variable domain (outside the CDR3, taken from reference TRBV19 and TRBJ2-3): DGGITQSPKYLFRKEGQNVTLSCEQNLNHDAMYWYRQDPGQGLRLIYYSQIVNDFQKGDIAEGYSVSREKKESFPLTVTSAQKNPTAFYLCASRRLAGGVWGTDTQYFGPGTRLTVL.

The chain carries TRBV6-1 and TRBJ2-5; 8 nucleotides match TRBD2. The V gene's germline CDR1 is MNHNS and CDR2 SASEGT. V shed 4 bases and J 8 bases; nucleotides not matched to a gene: 9. The CDR3 runs 14 residues. CDR3 region: CASSATGGLGTQYF. In DNA form, the CDR3 reads TGTGCCAGCAGTGCCACGGGGGGGCTCGGAACCCAGTACTTC.

The genes are TRBV2 and TRBJ1-5; no clear D gene. V was clipped by 3 bases and J by 7 bases, with 10 bases between them. Germline CDR1 SNHLY, CDR2 FYNNEI. The CDR3 has 13 residues. The CDR3 bases are TGTGCCAGCAGTGATAGGGAAAGGCAGCCCCAGCATTTT. Residues: CASSDRERQPQHF.

The genes are TRBV10-2 and TRBJ2-5; 8 positions match TRBD2. Germline CDR1 WSHSY, CDR2 SAAADI. CDR3 size: 13 residues. Trimming cost V 5 bases and J 4 bases; bases outside gene matches: 3. The CDR3 loop reads CASSSAGGETQYF. CDR3 sequence (DNA): TGCGCCAGCAGTAGCGCGGGGGGAGAGACCCAGTACTTC.

The chain recombines TRBV5-1 with TRBJ2-7, with D maybe TRBD1 (5 bases). This CDR3 is 12 amino acids long. Germline V gives CDR1 SGHRS, CDR2 YFSETQ. V lost 2 bases, J lost 5 bases, and 8 bases lay in between. This chain's CDR3 is CASSFQGDEQYF. CDR3 DNA: TGCGCCAGCAGCTTTCAGGGCGACGAGCAGTACTTC.

The rearrangement joins TRBV19 to TRBJ1-6, with TRBD1 matching 7 bases. CDR1 LNHDA and CDR2 SQIVND come from the germline V gene (reference sequence). The CDR3 sequence is 14 residues long. The V and J ends lost 3 bases and 6 bases, in that order; junction bases with no gene match: 2. CDR3 coding DNA: TGTGCCAGTAGTATGCGACAGGGTAATTCACCCCTCCACTTT. It specifies CASSMRQGNSPLHF. Based on the CDR3 plus reference TRBV19 and TRBJ1-6, the full variable domain is DGGITQSPKYLFRKEGQNVTLSCEQNLNHDAMYWYRQDPGQGLRLIYYSQIVNDFQKGDIAEGYSVSREKKESFPLTVTSAQKNPTAFYLCASSMRQGNSPLHFGNGTRLTVT.

This clone has just one count. This chain uses TRBV6-1 with TRBJ2-3, with unresolved D. The V gene lost 10 bases and the J gene lost 7 bases, with 18 bases spanning the gap. The CDR3 contains 13 residues. CDR1 and CDR2 from the germline V gene are MNHNS and SASEGT. CDR3 protein: CATILDVPNTQYF. CDR3 nucleotide sequence: TGTGCCACCATTCTAGATGTGCCTAATACGCAGTATTTT.

This chain links TRBV19 with TRBJ2-5, with D maybe TRBD2 (6 bases). V lost 7 bases to trimming and J lost 4 bases, with 13 bases between them. CDR1 and CDR2 from the germline V gene are LNHDA and SQIVND (reference sequence). CDR3 length: 13 residues. Written as DNA, the CDR3 is TGTGCCAGTAATGCATTCGGGGGAGAGACCCAGTACTTC. Translation: CASNAFGGETQYF.

The chain carries TRBV7-9 and TRBJ2-1; 10 bases agree with TRBD2. Trimming cost V 1 base and J 3 bases; bases outside gene matches: 6. Germline-derived CDR1 and CDR2 are SEHNR and FQNEAQ (reference sequence). There are 17 residues in the CDR3. CDR3 sequence: CASSLGLSGGNYNEQFF. The CDR3 DNA is TGTGCCAGCAGCTTAGGCCTTAGCGGGGGGAACTACAATGAGCAGTTCTTC.

The gene calls are TRBV27 and TRBJ1-2; D is possibly TRBD1 (5 bases). The V end lost 0 bases, the J end lost 0 bases, and 8 bases lay between the germline ends. CDR1 and CDR2 from the germline V gene are MNHEY and SMNVEV (reference sequence). This CDR3 spans 15 amino acids. CDR3 region: CASSLSGRTNYGYTF. For the CDR3, the DNA is TGTGCCAGCAGTTTATCGGGACGGACTAACTATGGCTACACCTTC.